The source of this T cell receptor beta chain is a study of immune reconstitution after stem cell transplant in scleroderma (dated by TCRdb to about 2017). This clonotype is identified as medium-sized (0.01 to 0.1%). The antigen it recognizes is unknown. Base qualities are missing; no much larger clone stands one base away. CDR1 SGHTA and CDR2 FQGNSA are derived from the germline V gene. The germline V and J ends show losses of 7 bases and 10 bases respectively, and no gene match explains 10 bases of the junction. The CDR3 runs 14 residues from the cysteine to the phenylalanine. The entry retains the CDR3 DNA only, 42 bases that are in frame from base 1. Library preparation employed RT-PCR. TCRdb names Illumina MiSeq as the instrument used. The public reads were reanalyzed by TCRdb: fastp trimming at Q25, MiXCR alignment, in-frame beta chains only. Rows are combined by CDR3 protein, so each entry shows the most common genes and DNA. In this sample the table shows under 2,000 distinct CDR3 sequences, roughly 7.4% of which occur a single time. The ten largest make up 22% of the sample.

This sample was gathered before or after autologous hematopoietic stem cell transplantation (not recorded which). The origin of this receptor is a male donor with systemic sclerosis. The rearranged chain carries TRBV7-2 and TRBJ1-4, with TRBD1 matching 9 junction bases. The sequence in DNA is TGTGCCAGCACACCACAGGGGGCAAGAGGAAAACTGTTTTTT. Translated, it reads CASTPQGARGKLFF.